This paragraph covers one TCR beta chain sequence. Each participant's cohort was designated according to participant-reported clinical history. Exposed study participants had met a COVID-19 case within 2 weeks before entry. The record originates from a study of blood T cell repertoires in COVID-19. Study-level background: The analysed material was cDNA or gDNA that came from T cells, B-cell-depleted T cells, or PBMCs.

In the source study's methods: Researchers report that nucleated cell counts were estimated from reference gene primer amplification. TCRdb's table, derived via immunoSEQ multiplex PCR, lists solely in-frame clones and lacks some. V and J calls and clone size are those listed in that table; D and trimming were worked out from the DNA. This sample has approximately 200,000 clones; 80% to 90% occur once, and the top ten carry about 4.5%. The V end was cut by 3 bases, the J end by 0 bases, with 8 bases between. Germline CDR1 reads SGHVS; CDR2 reads FQNEAQ. This CDR3 region has 14 residues. The chain combines TRBV7-8 with TRBJ1-1; D gene unclear. The specimen was PBMCs or T cells enriched from blood (not recorded which). This TCR was recovered from a woman aged 25 to 39 who had been exposed to COVID-19. The DNA of the CDR3 is TGTGCCAGCAGCTTCCAGAGGATGAACACTGAAGCTTTCTTT. This gives the protein CASSFQRMNTEAFF.